Each of the 29 T cell receptor beta chains below was sequenced from the same sample in a study of T-cell reconstitution after alpha-beta-depleted transplantation in children. Unique molecular identifiers featured in how the TCRbeta library was prepared. From the PCR reads, TCRdb called clonotypes with MiXCR, one entry per CDR3 protein. The sample consists of approximately 390,000 distinct CDR3 sequences, roughly 11% of them appearing once. This sample comprised PBMCs from the stem cell graft donor, obtained from the stem cell graft. Receptors originate from a human donor who donated a stem cell graft to a child with acute myeloid leukemia.

This clonotype was seen many times. The V gene is TRBV7-9, the J gene TRBJ2-3, with TRBD2 matching 9 bases. Trimming removed 1 base from V and 4 bases from J; junction bases left unmatched: 0. Germline lookup yields CDR1 SEHNR and CDR2 FQNEAQ (reference sequence). The CDR3 has 14 residues. Here the CDR3 DNA reads TGTGCCAGCAGCTTAGGACTAGCGGCAGATACGCAGTATTTT. Its protein product is CASSLGLAADTQYF.

The chain joins TRBV25-1 to TRBJ1-2; the D gene is possibly TRBD1 (5 bases). The CDR3 loop spans 14 amino acids. Germline V gene sequence: CDR1 MGHDK, CDR2 SYGVNS. V was clipped by 6 bases and J by 8 bases, with 19 bases between them. The CDR3 nucleotides are TGTGCCAGCAGCCCTACCGGGACGTCGAGCGGCTACACCTTC. Protein: CASSPTGTSSGYTF.

This chain connects TRBV29-1 to TRBJ2-2, with 7 nucleotides matching TRBD2. V lost 6 bases to trimming and J lost 3 bases; unmatched junction nucleotides: 4. The CDR3 extends over 13 amino acids. The germline gives CDR1 SQVTM, CDR2 ANQGSEA. The DNA of the CDR3 is TGCAGCGTCGGGAGGAGGCACACCGGGGAGCTGTTTTTT. Translation gives CSVGRRHTGELFF.

This clonotype has a handful of counts. This chain links TRBV7-9 with TRBJ2-7, with D hard to call. With 4 bases removed from V and 6 bases from J, the gap between germline ends came to 16 bases. Germline V gene sequence: CDR1 SEHNR, CDR2 FQNEAQ (reference sequence). CDR3 length: 14 residues. For the CDR3, the DNA is TGTGCCAGCAGCTCCCCAGGACGCGCGTTCGAGCAGTACTTC. Its translation: CASSSPGRAFEQYF.

This clonotype has at least ten counts. V is TRBV12-3 or TRBV12-4 and J is TRBJ2-1; 7 positions match TRBD2. This CDR3 region has 15 residues. With 2 bases clipped from V and 4 bases from J, the junction kept 5 bases outside the gene matches. The CDR3 is CASSLRLAEYNEQFF. The CDR3 nucleotides are TGTGCCAGCAGTTTAAGACTAGCAGAATACAATGAGCAGTTCTTC.

This clonotype was seen repeatedly, ten times or more. The chain couples TRBV27 to TRBJ1-1; no reliable D call. This CDR3 has 13 residues. The V gene's germline CDR1 is MNHEY and CDR2 SMNVEV (reference sequence). With 2 bases removed from V and 0 bases from J, the gap between germline ends came to 4 bases. CDR3 nucleotide sequence: TGTGCCAGCAGTTTAATAGTGAACACTGAAGCTTTCTTT. It translates to CASSLIVNTEAFF.

This clonotype was observed at least ten times. The V gene is TRBV7-2, the J gene TRBJ2-3, with a possible D match to TRBD2 (5 bases). Trimming removed 5 bases from V and 7 bases from J, with 13 bases in between. This CDR3 contains 13 residues. Per germline, CDR1 SGHTA and CDR2 FQGNSA. The CDR3 protein is CASSRSPGNTQYF. In DNA form, the CDR3 reads TGTGCCAGCAGCCGTAGTCCCGGGAATACGCAGTATTTT. The full variable domain, completed using reference TRBV7-2 and TRBJ2-3, is GAGVSQSPSNKVTEKGKDVELRCDPISGHTALYWYRQSLGQGLEFLIYFQGNSAPDKSGLPSDRFSAERTGGSVSTLTIQRTQQEDSAVYLCASSRSPGNTQYFGPGTRLTVL.

This clonotype came up many times. The chain links TRBV6-1 to TRBJ2-2, with TRBD1 matching 11 bases. CDR1 and CDR2 from the germline V gene are MNHNS and SASEGT. The CDR3 runs to 14 residues. Trimming at V came to 6 bases and at J to 5 bases, leaving 2 bases not matched to a gene. The CDR3 DNA reads TGTGCCAGCAGCCGGGACAGGGGGACCGGGGAGCTGTTTTTT. It translates to CASSRDRGTGELFF.

The chain employs TRBV7-9 and TRBJ1-4, with no clear D. CDR3 length: 16 residues. Germline assignment: CDR1 SEHNR and CDR2 FQNEAQ (reference sequence). Trimming stripped 5 bases from V and 0 bases from J, with 13 bases between. The CDR3 loop reads CASSPPGSATNEKLFF. CDR3 bases: TGTGCCAGCAGCCCCCCCGGCAGCGCAACTAATGAAAAACTGTTTTTT.

This clonotype was seen at least ten times. The rearrangement uses TRBV4-1 and TRBJ2-2; TRBD1 might be the D (6 bases). This CDR3 has 15 amino acids. From germline, CDR1 is MGHRA and CDR2 YSYEKL. Trimming removed 0 bases at V and 5 bases at J, with 10 bases between. The CDR3: CASSQEAQGTGELFF. The CDR3 DNA follows: TGCGCCAGCAGCCAAGAGGCCCAGGGGACCGGGGAGCTGTTTTTT.

This clonotype was observed a few times. The rearrangement uses TRBV10-3 and TRBJ1-3; TRBD1 matches 8 bases. This CDR3 has 15 residues. Per germline, CDR1 ENHRY and CDR2 SYGVKD. The trim removed 3 bases at V and 2 bases at J, leaving 3 bases unmatched. The CDR3 region is CAISDRTGTGNTIYF. CDR3 nucleotide sequence: TGTGCCATCAGTGACCGGACAGGGACTGGAAACACCATATATTTT.

The chain is built from TRBV6-1 and TRBJ2-1; the match to TRBD2 covers 9 bases. CDR3 length equals 17 residues. Trimming cost V 7 bases and J 6 bases; bases outside gene matches: 16. Germline V gene sequence: CDR1 MNHNS, CDR2 SASEGT. CDR3 in amino acids: CASKVGGGSGGSNEQFF. CDR3 in DNA: TGTGCCAGCAAAGTGGGGGGGGGTAGCGGGGGTAGCAATGAGCAGTTCTTC.

This clonotype has just a few counts. V is TRBV5-1 and J is TRBJ2-7; D is uncertain. Trimming removed 5 bases at V and 4 bases at J, with 13 bases between. The CDR3 extends over 13 amino acids. Germline V gene lookup returns CDR1 SGHRS and CDR2 YFSETQ. This CDR3 is CASRGTLIYEQYF. CDR3 in DNA: TGCGCCAGCAGAGGTACACTAATTTACGAGCAGTACTTC.

Only a few counts were recorded for this clonotype. This chain joins TRBV5-1 and TRBJ2-1; 11 nucleotides line up with TRBD1. J lost 5 bases, V lost 6 bases, and 13 bases had no gene match. The CDR3 has 17 amino acids. In germline, CDR1 is SGHRS, CDR2 YFSETQ. The CDR3 nucleotides read TGCGCCAGCACCCCTCTAACATGGGACAGGGGGAACAATGAGCAGTTCTTC. It codes for CASTPLTWDRGNNEQFF.

The V gene is TRBV7-9, the J gene TRBJ1-5; weak D call: TRBD1 (5 bases). V lost 4 bases, J lost 5 bases, and 9 bases lay in between. Germline CDR1 is SEHNR and CDR2 is FQNEAQ (reference sequence). There are 13 residues in the CDR3. The CDR3 region is CASSSQEDQPQHF. CDR3 sequence (DNA): TGTGCCAGCAGCTCACAGGAGGATCAGCCCCAGCATTTT.

The V call is TRBV25-1, the J call TRBJ2-1; D call uncertain. V was trimmed by 6 bases and J by 5 bases, leaving 8 bases between them. The CDR3 sequence is 12 residues long. Germline V lookup: CDR1 MGHDK, CDR2 SYGVNS. CDR3 in DNA: TGTGCCAGCAGGCCAGGTCACAATGAGCAGTTCTTC. It codes for CASRPGHNEQFF.

This clonotype was found a few times. This chain uses TRBV5-5 with TRBJ1-2, with no clear D. Trimming cost V 2 bases and J 4 bases, with 15 bases left between them. Germline CDR1 and CDR2: SGHKS and YYEKEE (reference sequence). CDR3 length: 15 amino acids. Here the CDR3 DNA reads TGTGCCAGCAGCTTATCCCCGCCCGGGGTCTATGGCTACACCTTC. Translated, it gives CASSLSPPGVYGYTF.

About this clonotype itself: One junction end does not reproduce the germline sequence, and a read error may be involved. The chain links TRBV4-1 to TRBJ1-3, with D unresolved. This CDR3 has 17 residues. Germline V CDR1 and CDR2: MGHRA, YSYEKL. The CDR3 coding sequence is TGCGCCAGCAGCCAAGTTGACGGCTTTAGCTCTGGAAACCCCATATATTTT. Protein: CASSQVDGFSSGNPIYF.

The sample holds a few counts of this clonotype. At one end, the junction sequence differs from germline, possibly due to a read error. V is TRBV9 and J is TRBJ2-1; 8 bases map to TRBD2. This CDR3 is built from 18 residues. CDR1 is SGDLS and CDR2 is YYNGEE in the germline V gene. CDR3 DNA sequence: TGTGCCAGCAGCGTAGGGGCCCCGGGAGGGCAATACTACGATGAGCAGTTCTTC. It translates to CASSVGAPGGQYYDEQFF.

This rearrangement joins TRBV12-3 or TRBV12-4 to TRBJ2-7; TRBD2 matches at 14 bases. Unmatched junction bases numbered 8, after V lost 4 bases and J lost 0 bases. The CDR3 sequence is 18 residues long. CDR3: CASSSPPGLAGASYEQYF. The CDR3 DNA is TGTGCCAGCAGTTCCCCCCCGGGACTAGCGGGAGCCTCCTACGAGCAGTACTTC.

This clonotype was counted a few times. This chain joins TRBV7-2 and TRBJ2-1, with 9 bases aligning to TRBD2. Germline-derived CDR1 and CDR2 are SGHTA and FQGNSA. There are 13 residues in the CDR3. V shed 3 bases, J shed 15 bases, and the junction held 9 bases outside the gene matches. The CDR3 spells CASSLPSGIPSFF. The CDR3 nucleotides are TGTGCCAGCAGCTTGCCTAGCGGGATCCCCTCGTTCTTC.

This clonotype was observed at least ten times. The chain has TRBV20-1 and TRBJ2-7, with no clear D. Germline loops: CDR1 DFQATT, CDR2 SNEGSKA (reference sequence). There are 14 residues in the CDR3. The V and J ends lost 3 bases and 0 bases respectively, with 12 bases between them. The chain's CDR3 is CSASFNIASYEQYF. CDR3 coding DNA: TGCAGTGCTAGTTTCAACATAGCCTCCTACGAGCAGTACTTC.

This clonotype was recorded a few times. The J gene is TRBJ1-2, the V gene TRBV4-3; tentatively, D is TRBD1 (5 bases). In germline, CDR1 is LGHNA, CDR2 YSLEER. The CDR3 consists of 14 residues. The germline V and J ends were trimmed by 4 bases and 2 bases, with 11 bases remaining between them. The CDR3 nucleotides read TGCGCCAGCAGCCCGGGACGATTAAACTATGGCTACACCTTC. Translation gives CASSPGRLNYGYTF.

This chain links TRBV5-6 with TRBJ2-7; 7 bases are a match to TRBD1. The V gene end was trimmed by 2 bases and the J gene end by 3 bases; junction bases not matched to a gene: 5. The CDR3 is 14 residues long. The germline V gene encodes CDR1 SGHDT and CDR2 YYEEEE. The CDR3 is CASSFFPGGYEQYF. CDR3 sequence (DNA): TGTGCCAGCAGCTTCTTTCCAGGGGGCTACGAGCAGTACTTC.

The chain couples TRBV5-1 to TRBJ2-6; the match to TRBD1 covers 8 bases. The CDR3 extends over 17 amino acids. Per germline, CDR1 SGHRS and CDR2 YFSETQ. Trimming removed 4 bases from V and 1 base from J; junction bases left unmatched: 7. CDR3 sequence reads: CASSPGTGLSGANVLTF. The CDR3 DNA reads TGCGCCAGCAGCCCCGGGACAGGACTGTCTGGGGCCAACGTCCTGACTTTC.

In this sample, this clonotype turned up a few times. The chain is built from TRBV7-9 and TRBJ2-5, with D possibly being TRBD1 or TRBD2 (5 bases each). The germline gives CDR1 SEHNR, CDR2 FQNEAQ (reference sequence). The CDR3 is made up of 14 amino acids. V was trimmed by 5 bases and J by 5 bases, leaving 15 bases between them. The CDR3 nucleotides read TGTGCCAGCAGCCCACGCCGGGGCTGGGAGACCCAGTACTTC. Protein product: CASSPRRGWETQYF.

The V and J genes are TRBV15 and TRBJ2-1; TRBD1 or TRBD2 may be the D gene (7 bases each). This CDR3 is 15 amino acids long. CDR1 is LNHNV, CDR2 YYDKDF, per germline (reference sequence). Trimming removed 0 bases from V and 7 bases from J, with 13 bases in between. The CDR3 here is CATSRDGQGGNEQFF. The CDR3 DNA sequence: TGTGCCACCAGCAGAGATGGGCAGGGGGGGAATGAGCAGTTCTTC.

This clonotype was seen a few times. The chain combines TRBV20-1 with TRBJ2-7, with D perhaps TRBD1 or TRBD2 (6 bases each). Germline CDR1 is DFQATT and CDR2 is SNEGSKA (reference sequence). Between the trimmed V and J ends, which lost 2 bases and 7 bases, there was a span of 9 bases. This CDR3 has 11 amino acids. As DNA, the CDR3 is TGCAGTGCTAGAAAGGGGGGAGAGCAGTACTTC. Translation: CSARKGGEQYF.

This clonotype turned up a few times. J is TRBJ2-3 and V is TRBV20-1; 15 nucleotides agree with TRBD2. This CDR3 has 16 residues. J was trimmed by 1 base and V by 3 bases; bases with no gene match: 2. Germline CDR1 and CDR2: DFQATT and SNEGSKA (reference sequence). CDR3 sequence: CSARGLAGGGTDTQYF. The CDR3 nucleotides read TGCAGTGCTAGGGGACTAGCGGGAGGCGGCACAGATACGCAGTATTTT.